A selection of T cell receptor beta chains follows, all from one sample in a study of Ad26.COV2.S vaccination and SARS-CoV-2 variants. This table comes from immunoSEQ multiplex PCR, and its TCRdb copy is limited to in-frame clones, with some not included. The sample yields roughly 380,000 clones, roughly 90% seen once. Sequencing used peripheral blood, obtained in a trial of Ad26.COV2.S vaccine versus placebo. The receptors here all came from a person between 18 and 65 years old who received the Ad26.COV2.S COVID-19 vaccine or a placebo. CDR3s include the opening cysteine and the closing phenylalanine or tryptophan. The D gene is left open where the match is weak. Some rows mark clone size as missing; the rest say once, few, many or name a class of expanded clone.

CDR3 DNA: TGCAGTGCTAGTTCTGATCCGGGACAGGGCTATGGCTACACCTTC
CDR3 protein: CSASSDPGQGYGYTF
clone size: -
V gene: TRBV20-1
D gene: TRBD1
J gene: TRBJ1-2

CDR3 DNA: TGTGCCAGCAGGCGAAACAGGGAAGCCGGAAACACCATATATTTT
CDR3 protein: CASRRNREAGNTIYF
clone size: -
V gene: TRBV6-5
D gene: -
J gene: TRBJ1-3

CDR3 DNA: TGTGCCTGGAGGGGGGACATCAAAAGTAGGGACACTGAAGCTTTCTTT
CDR3 protein: CAWRGDIKSRDTEAFF
clone size: -
V gene: TRBV30
D gene: -
J gene: TRBJ1-1

CDR3 DNA: TGTGCCAGTAGTACTATTACAGGGGGCGGCAATCAGCCCCAGCATTTT
CDR3 protein: CASSTITGGGNQPQHF
clone size: few
V gene: TRBV19
D gene: TRBD1
J gene: TRBJ1-5

CDR3 DNA: TGCGCCAGCAGCCAAGAAGCCGGGACTAGCGGCTACAATGAGCAGTTCTTC
CDR3 protein: CASSQEAGTSGYNEQFF
clone size: -
V gene: TRBV4-1
D gene: TRBD2
J gene: TRBJ2-1

CDR3 DNA: TGTGCCAGCAGCCGGTCAGATTCACCCCTCCACTTT
CDR3 protein: CASSRSDSPLHF
clone size: -
V gene: TRBV9
D gene: -
J gene: TRBJ1-6

CDR3 DNA: TGTGCCAGTAGTATCTGGGTCAATCAGCCCCAGCATTTT
CDR3 protein: CASSIWVNQPQHF
clone size: once
V gene: TRBV19
D gene: -
J gene: TRBJ1-5

CDR3 DNA: TGTGCCAGCAGCTTAGTGGCGGGGGGTGACACTGAAGCTTTCTTT
CDR3 protein: CASSLVAGGDTEAFF
clone size: -
V gene: TRBV7-2
D gene: -
J gene: TRBJ1-1

CDR3 DNA: TGCGCCAGCAGACGACTTTCAGGGTTATCCTACGAGCAGTACTTC
CDR3 protein: CASRRLSGLSYEQYF
clone size: -
V gene: TRBV5-1
D gene: -
J gene: TRBJ2-7

CDR3 DNA: TGTGCCAGCAGCCCGGGACTAGGTAAAGAAAAACTGTTTTTT
CDR3 protein: CASSPGLGKEKLFF
clone size: -
V gene: TRBV27
D gene: -
J gene: TRBJ1-4

CDR3 DNA: TGTGCCAGCAGCTTAGGGTCAACTAATGAAAAACTGTTTTTT
CDR3 protein: CASSLGSTNEKLFF
clone size: -
V gene: TRBV11-2
D gene: -
J gene: TRBJ1-4

CDR3 DNA: TGTGCCAGCAGTTTCCCGCCAGGGGGCAGGGGGCGAAGTCAGCCCCAGCATTTT
CDR3 protein: CASSFPPGGRGRSQPQHF
clone size: -
V gene: TRBV28
D gene: TRBD1
J gene: TRBJ1-5

CDR3 DNA: TGTGCCAGCAGTCCGGGACAGGGGGCGGTCGCCAAAAACATTCAGTACTTC
CDR3 protein: CASSPGQGAVAKNIQYF
clone size: -
V gene: TRBV28
D gene: TRBD1
J gene: TRBJ2-4